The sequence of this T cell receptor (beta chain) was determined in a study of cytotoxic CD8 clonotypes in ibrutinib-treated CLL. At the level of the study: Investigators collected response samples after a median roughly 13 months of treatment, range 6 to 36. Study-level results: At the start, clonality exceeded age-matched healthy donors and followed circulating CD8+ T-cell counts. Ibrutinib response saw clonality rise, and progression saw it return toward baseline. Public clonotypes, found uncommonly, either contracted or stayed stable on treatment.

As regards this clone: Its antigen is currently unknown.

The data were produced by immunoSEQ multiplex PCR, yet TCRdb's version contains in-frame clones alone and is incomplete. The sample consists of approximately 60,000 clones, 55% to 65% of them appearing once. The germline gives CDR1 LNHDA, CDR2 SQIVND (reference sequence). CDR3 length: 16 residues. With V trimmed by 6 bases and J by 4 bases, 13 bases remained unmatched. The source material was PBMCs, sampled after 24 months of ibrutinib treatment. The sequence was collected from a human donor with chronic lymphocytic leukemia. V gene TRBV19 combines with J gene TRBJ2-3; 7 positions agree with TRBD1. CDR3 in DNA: TGTGCCAGTAGCCGATCGGAAGGGGGCGCATCAGATACGCAGTATTTT. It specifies CASSRSEGGASDTQYF.